Following are 28 T cell receptor beta chains from one sample sequenced in a study of T-cell memory formation after mild COVID-19. MiXCR, applied by TCRdb to the 5' RACE reads, yields one record per CDR3 protein. The profile covers around 340,000 distinct CDR3 sequences, with about 21% appearing a single time and about an eighth taken by the ten largest. The sample was PBMCs or a T cell subset sorted from them (not recorded which). All receptors derive from an adult woman who had mild COVID-19 (a few samples of this study predate the infection). Cell type and time point are not known.

This clonotype was seen more than once but under ten times. The chain has TRBV5-1 and TRBJ2-2; a weak D match, TRBD2 (7 bases). The V end lost 3 bases, the J end lost 1 base, and 16 bases lay between the germline ends. There are 17 residues in the CDR3. Germline CDR1 is SGHRS and CDR2 is YFSETQ. CDR3 in amino acids: CASSSRGQGRNTGELFF. CDR3 DNA: TGCGCCAGCAGCTCGCGGGGGCAGGGCAGGAACACCGGGGAGCTGTTTTTT. The whole variable domain, remainder taken from reference TRBV5-1 and TRBJ2-2, is KAGVTQTPRYLIKTRGQQVTLSCSPISGHRSVSWYQQTPGQGLQFLFEYFSETQRNKGNFPGRFSGRQFSNSRSEMNVSTLELGDSALYLCASSSRGQGRNTGELFFGEGSRLTVL.

This clonotype was picked up a small number of times. The chain combines TRBV27 with TRBJ2-5, with 8 bases fitting TRBD1. Unmatched junction bases numbered 8, after V lost 2 bases and J lost 9 bases. The CDR3 length is 14 residues. Germline CDR1 and CDR2: MNHEY and SMNVEV (reference sequence). The CDR3, as DNA: TGTGCCAGCAGTTTACGGACAGGGCTTGATCCCCAGTACTTC. Protein sequence: CASSLRTGLDPQYF.

In this sample, this clonotype turned up a few times. One end of the junction fails to match germline, which may point to a read error. The rearrangement uses TRBV9 and TRBJ2-2, with a possible D match to TRBD2 (6 bases). There are 16 residues in the CDR3. CDR1 and CDR2 (germline): SGDLS, YYNGEE. The CDR3 spells CASNVYGGFNTGELFF. CDR3 nucleotides: TGTGCCAGCAACGTATACGGGGGATTCAACACCGGGGAGCTGTTTTTT.

The chain recombines TRBV7-9 with TRBJ2-2; D is uncertain. Germline CDR1 and CDR2: SEHNR and FQNEAQ (reference sequence). The CDR3 has 15 amino acids. V lost 5 bases to trimming and J lost 0 bases, with 10 bases between them. CDR3 protein: CASSESGPNTGELFF. CDR3 nucleotide sequence: TGTGCCAGCAGCGAGTCAGGACCGAACACCGGGGAGCTGTTTTTT.

The sample holds a few counts of this clonotype. This chain connects TRBV7-9 to TRBJ1-2, with unresolved D. CDR1 and CDR2 (germline): SEHNR, FQNEAQ (reference sequence). CDR3 length: 16 amino acids. The V end was cut by 1 base, the J end by 4 bases, with 16 bases between. This CDR3 is CASSLGYPEPTYGYTF. CDR3 DNA sequence: TGTGCCAGCAGCTTAGGATACCCAGAGCCAACCTATGGCTACACCTTC.

Only a few counts were recorded for this clonotype. The chain couples TRBV30 to TRBJ1-3; tentative D call: TRBD1 (5 bases). The germline V and J ends were trimmed by 3 bases and 0 bases, with 15 bases remaining between them. Germline CDR1 is GTSNPN and CDR2 is SVGIG (reference sequence). The CDR3 runs 16 residues. CDR3 in amino acids: CAWRDTFRGSGNTIYF. CDR3 coding DNA: TGTGCCTGGAGGGACACGTTCCGAGGCTCTGGAAACACCATATATTTT.

The V and J genes are TRBV7-9 and TRBJ1-2, with 10 bases identical to TRBD1. Germline loops: CDR1 SEHNR, CDR2 FQNEAQ (reference sequence). The ends lost 2 bases at V and 2 bases at J; junction bases unmatched: 2. CDR3 size: 15 residues. This CDR3 reads CASSLSGQGNYGYTF. CDR3 DNA: TGTGCCAGCAGCTTATCGGGACAGGGGAACTATGGCTACACCTTC.

In this sample, this clonotype turned up a few times. The chain employs TRBV14 and TRBJ2-1; 8 bases line up with TRBD2. V lost 1 base to trimming and J lost 0 bases; unmatched junction nucleotides: 5. In germline, CDR1 is SGHDN, CDR2 FVKESK. The CDR3 is made up of 17 amino acids. The CDR3 sequence: CASSQGGAGVSYNEQFF. The CDR3 coding sequence is TGTGCCAGCAGCCAAGGAGGAGCGGGAGTCTCCTACAATGAGCAGTTCTTC.

This clonotype has a handful of counts. V is TRBV27 and J is TRBJ2-7, with D possibly being TRBD2 (6 bases). CDR3 length: 18 amino acids. Trimming took 4 bases from V and 2 from J, leaving 24 bases between them. Germline-derived CDR1 and CDR2 are MNHEY and SMNVEV (reference sequence). Here the CDR3 DNA reads TGTGCCAGCAGTTCCGCACCTCTTAAAGCGGGCCTGGCCTACGAGCAGTACTTC. Its protein is CASSSAPLKAGLAYEQYF.

The genes are TRBV14 and TRBJ1-2; the D gene is possibly TRBD1 (5 bases). V was shortened by 0 bases and J by 8 bases, with 19 bases between the two germline ends. The germline CDR1 and CDR2 sequences are SGHDN and FVKESK. CDR3 length: 16 amino acids. The CDR3 DNA reads TGTGCCAGCAGCCAAGATTTTGGGACCACAGGCATCGGCTACACCTTC. This encodes CASSQDFGTTGIGYTF.

The genes are TRBV18 and TRBJ2-1, with 10 bases aligning to TRBD1. The V gene's germline CDR1 is KGHSH and CDR2 LQKENI. CDR3 length: 18 residues. V lost 3 bases to trimming and J lost 0 bases; unmatched junction nucleotides: 8. The CDR3 sequence: CASSPGQGTPSSYNEQFF. The CDR3 DNA follows: TGTGCCAGCTCACCGGGACAGGGGACCCCCAGCTCCTACAATGAGCAGTTCTTC.

The chain links TRBV29-1 to TRBJ2-7, with D perhaps assigned TRBD1 or TRBD2 (5 bases each). Trimming shortened V by 2 bases and J by 1 base, and 12 bases separated the two germline ends. The length of the CDR3 is 14 residues. Germline loops: CDR1 SQVTM, CDR2 ANQGSEA. CDR3 DNA sequence: TGCAGCGTTGAATCTGAGGGGCCTTCCTACGAGCAGTACTTC. Its translation: CSVESEGPSYEQYF.

The J gene is TRBJ2-2, the V gene TRBV24-1, with D hard to call. The length of the CDR3 is 11 residues. Deletions cut 5 bases from V and 7 bases from J, with 4 bases between. Germline CDR1 and CDR2: KGHDR and SFDVKD. The CDR3 spells CATSVFGELFF. The DNA for the CDR3 is TGTGCCACCAGTGTATTCGGGGAGCTGTTTTTT.

The V call is TRBV6-5, the J call TRBJ2-3; 11 bases map to TRBD2. From germline, CDR1 is MNHEY and CDR2 SVGAGI. J gave up 2 bases and V 5 bases, and 6 bases lay outside the gene matches. The CDR3 sequence is 16 residues long. CDR3 coding DNA: TGTGCCAGCAGTCCTGCTAGCGGGAGGTTCACAGATACGCAGTATTTT. Its translation: CASSPASGRFTDTQYF.

The rearrangement joins TRBV9 to TRBJ2-1, with D perhaps TRBD1 (6 bases). V was clipped by 4 bases and J by 4 bases, with 21 bases between them. This CDR3 is built from 17 residues. Germline lookup yields CDR1 SGDLS and CDR2 YYNGEE. CDR3 in DNA: TGTGCCAGCAGCCCCCCGACCCCGGGACACCCTTACAATGAGCAGTTCTTC. Encoded protein: CASSPPTPGHPYNEQFF. The whole variable domain, filled in from reference TRBV9 and TRBJ2-1, reads DSGVTQTPKHLITATGQRVTLRCSPRSGDLSVYWYQQSLDQGLQFLIQYYNGEERAKGNILERFSAQQFPDLHSELNLSSLELGDSALYFCASSPPTPGHPYNEQFFGPGTRLTVL.

V and J are TRBV4-1 and TRBJ2-1; possibly TRBD2 for D (6 bases). Germline CDR1 MGHRA, CDR2 YSYEKL. The CDR3 is 20 amino acids. Trimming pared 0 bases from V and 4 bases from J, leaving 25 bases between. The CDR3: CASSQDWLSLTRPSYNEQFF. The CDR3 nucleotides read TGCGCCAGCAGCCAAGATTGGCTGTCCCTGACTAGGCCATCATACAATGAGCAGTTCTTC.

This clonotype was seen a handful of times. The V and J genes are TRBV4-3 and TRBJ2-3; D may correspond to TRBD1 or TRBD2 (5 bases each). The V gene's germline CDR1 is LGHNA and CDR2 YSLEER. Trimming removed 3 bases from V and 4 bases from J, with 17 bases in between. This CDR3 region has 16 residues. CDR3 sequence (DNA): TGCGCCAGCAGCCAGGATACCGGGACCGTAGCAGATACGCAGTATTTT. Its translation is CASSQDTGTVADTQYF.

This rearrangement joins TRBV5-5 to TRBJ2-2, with D possibly being TRBD2 (7 bases). The V gene's germline CDR1 is SGHKS and CDR2 YYEKEE (reference sequence). The CDR3 contains 16 residues. Trimming took off 5 bases at V and 0 bases at J, with 14 bases between the two ends. The CDR3 loop reads CASSPRGAANTGELFF. The CDR3, as DNA: TGTGCCAGCAGTCCCCGGGGGGCGGCGAACACCGGGGAGCTGTTTTTT. Filled out from reference TRBV5-5 and TRBJ2-2, the complete variable domain reads DAGVTQSPTHLIKTRGQQVTLRCSPISGHKSVSWYQQVLGQGPQFIFQYYEKEERGRGNFPDRFSARQFPNYSSELNVNALLLGDSALYLCASSPRGAANTGELFFGEGSRLTVL.

This clonotype was seen only a few times. The chain recombines TRBV29-1 with TRBJ2-1; no reliable D call. This CDR3 has 9 amino acids. CDR1 and CDR2 from the germline V gene are SQVTM and ANQGSEA. The V end lost 3 bases, the J end lost 11 bases, and 5 bases lay between the germline ends. This chain's CDR3 is CSVESKQFF. The DNA for the CDR3 is TGCAGCGTTGAGAGCAAGCAGTTCTTC.

This clonotype was observed at least ten times. V and J are TRBV2 and TRBJ2-4, with a tentative D call TRBD1 (6 bases). Germline CDR1 is SNHLY and CDR2 is FYNNEI. V was cut by 6 bases and J by 2 bases, with 17 bases left in between. CDR3 length: 16 amino acids. The CDR3 region has the DNA TGTGCCAGCAGAACCAGGGGCGAACCTACCAAAAACATTCAGTACTTC. Translation gives CASRTRGEPTKNIQYF.

The table lists this clonotype with a few counts. The chain carries TRBV11-2 and TRBJ1-4; D uncertain. Germline-derived CDR1 and CDR2 are SGHAT and FQNNGV. V was clipped by 4 bases and J by 5 bases, with 17 bases between them. The length of the CDR3 is 16 residues. CDR3 region: CASSSPWTGKNEKLFF. The CDR3 nucleotides read TGTGCCAGCAGCTCTCCCTGGACCGGAAAGAATGAAAAACTGTTTTTT.

This chain links TRBV20-1 with TRBJ1-1; the match to TRBD1 covers 7 bases. Germline-derived CDR1 and CDR2 are DFQATT and SNEGSKA (reference sequence). The CDR3 consists of 13 residues. J lost 3 bases, V lost 5 bases, and 6 bases had no gene match. As DNA, the CDR3 is TGCAGTGCTGGTGACAGGGCCGACACTGAAGCTTTCTTT. Its protein is CSAGDRADTEAFF.

The chain has TRBV5-1 and TRBJ2-3, with D maybe TRBD2 (6 bases). The CDR3 spans 13 residues. With 1 base removed from V and 5 bases from J, the gap between germline ends came to 8 bases. Germline V gene sequence: CDR1 SGHRS, CDR2 YFSETQ. This CDR3 reads CASSLREKDTQYF. CDR3 DNA sequence: TGCGCCAGCAGCTTGCGGGAGAAAGATACGCAGTATTTT.

V is TRBV27 and J is TRBJ2-4; 8 bases match TRBD1. V trimming: 6 bases; J trimming: 7 bases; junction bases outside the gene matches: 8. CDR1 MNHEY and CDR2 SMNVEV come from the germline V gene (reference sequence). CDR3 length: 14 residues. CDR3 in DNA: TGTGCCAGCAGAACGGACAGGGCTGGGAACATTCAGTACTTC. Translating it yields CASRTDRAGNIQYF.

The chain has TRBV12-3 or TRBV12-4 and TRBJ2-7; D is ambiguous. CDR3 length equals 13 residues. V shed 6 bases and J shed 5 bases, with 14 bases lying between them. CDR3: CASRVEVGHEQYF. DNA of the CDR3: TGTGCCAGCAGGGTGGAAGTTGGGCACGAGCAGTACTTC.

The table lists this clonotype with a few counts. This chain uses TRBV29-1 with TRBJ2-7; the D is unclear. The CDR3 extends over 11 amino acids. The germline gives CDR1 SQVTM, CDR2 ANQGSEA. Trimming cost V 0 bases and J 2 bases, with 2 bases left between them. The CDR3, as DNA: TGCAGCGTTGAAGACCCCTACGAGCAGTACTTC. Protein: CSVEDPYEQYF.

The chain links TRBV7-2 to TRBJ1-5; no firm D call. Trimming cost V 0 bases and J 5 bases, with 11 bases left between them. The CDR3 sequence is 15 residues long. The V gene's germline CDR1 is SGHTA and CDR2 FQGNSA. CDR3 DNA: TGTGCCAGCAGCTTAGCCGGCGGGAATCATCAGCCCCAGCATTTT. This translates into CASSLAGGNHQPQHF.

V gene TRBV4-1 combines with J gene TRBJ2-2; 10 positions agree with TRBD2. CDR1 is MGHRA, CDR2 YSYEKL, per germline. Trimming cost V 1 base and J 3 bases; bases outside gene matches: 8. This CDR3 has 18 residues. The CDR3 bases are TGCGCCAGCAGCCAAGTTCAGCTAGCGGGGGCCTACACCGGGGAGCTGTTTTTT. It specifies CASSQVQLAGAYTGELFF.